One and the same sample provided the 28 T cell receptor beta chains below, sequenced in a study of OX40 agonist ivuxolimab in advanced cancers. Repertoires were generated with immunoSEQ multiplex PCR, while TCRdb's copy carries only in-frame clones and drops some. Of tens of thousands of clones in the sample, 80% to 90% were seen once. The material sequenced was CD4+ or CD8+ T cells sorted from blood, taken in a trial of the OX40 agonist ivuxolimab. These receptors originate from an adult with an advanced solid tumor such as melanoma, head and neck, liver or kidney cancer.

In this sample, this clone turned up once. V is TRBV5-4 and J is TRBJ2-7; TRBD2 matches at 11 bases. Trimming at V came to 4 bases and at J to 1 base, leaving 4 bases not matched to a gene. In germline, CDR1 is SGHNT, CDR2 YYREEE (reference sequence). CDR3 size: 15 residues. As DNA, the CDR3 is TGTGCCAGCAGCGAGGGGACTAGCGGTTCCTACGAGCAGTACTTC. Translated: CASSEGTSGSYEQYF.

J is TRBJ1-5 and V is TRBV6-5; weak D call: TRBD1 (5 bases). The CDR3 covers 13 residues. Germline loops: CDR1 MNHEY, CDR2 SVGAGI. Trimming shortened V by 10 bases and J by 4 bases, and 14 bases separated the two germline ends. CDR3 in amino acids: CATQGAWNQPQHF. The CDR3 DNA reads as TGTGCCACCCAGGGAGCTTGGAATCAGCCCCAGCATTTT.

This clone was observed a few times. This chain connects TRBV5-1 to TRBJ2-2; tentative D call: TRBD1 (5 bases). This CDR3 contains 15 residues. V was pared by 3 bases and J by 2 bases, with 11 bases between. The germline gives CDR1 SGHRS, CDR2 YFSETQ. The CDR3 bases are TGCGCCAGCAGCTCAGGGTCCGGTAACACCGGGGAGCTGTTTTTT. Protein product: CASSSGSGNTGELFF.

V is TRBV29-1 and J is TRBJ2-1, with TRBD2 identical over 7 bases. The trim removed 8 bases at V and 4 bases at J, leaving 2 bases unmatched. Germline V gene sequence: CDR1 SQVTM, CDR2 ANQGSEA. The CDR3 is 11 amino acids. CDR3 in DNA: TGCAGCTTGGGGGGGTACAATGAGCAGTTCTTC. Protein: CSLGGYNEQFF.

The chain has TRBV6-6 and TRBJ2-5, with D tentatively TRBD2 (7 bases). The CDR3 has 14 residues. V was trimmed by 0 bases and J by 4 bases, leaving 9 bases between them. Germline loops: CDR1 MNHNY, CDR2 SVGAGI (reference sequence). The DNA for the CDR3 is TGTGCCAGCAGTTACTCAGGGGGGGGAGAGACCCAGTACTTC. Translated, it gives CASSYSGGGETQYF.

Only a few counts were recorded for this clone. The V and J genes are TRBV6-1 and TRBJ1-1, with D perhaps matching TRBD1 (6 bases). Germline-derived CDR1 and CDR2 are MNHNS and SASEGT. This CDR3 is built from 14 residues. Trimming cost V 5 bases and J 4 bases, with 14 bases left between them. The CDR3 nucleotides read TGTGCCAGCAGTTTACCTACAGGGCCCACTGAAGCTTTCTTT. It specifies CASSLPTGPTEAFF.

The V gene is TRBV6-1, the J gene TRBJ1-4, with a tentative D call TRBD1 (6 bases). The V gene's germline CDR1 is MNHNS and CDR2 SASEGT. Between the trimmed V and J ends, which lost 6 bases and 8 bases, there was a span of 13 bases. CDR3 length: 13 residues. CDR3 in DNA: TGTGCCAGCAGCAAACAGGGCGCGGAAAAACTGTTTTTT. Protein product: CASSKQGAEKLFF.

The rearrangement uses TRBV5-4 and TRBJ2-1, with D perhaps TRBD2 (6 bases). CDR1 and CDR2 from the germline V gene are SGHNT and YYREEE (reference sequence). The length of the CDR3 is 16 residues. Between the trimmed V and J ends, which lost 0 bases and 2 bases, there was a span of 12 bases. Written as DNA, the CDR3 is TGTGCCAGCAGCTTGGGGGGGGTGGACACCTACAATGAGCAGTTCTTC. It encodes CASSLGGVDTYNEQFF.

The rearrangement joins TRBV21-1 to TRBJ1-2; no check of the table's D call, TRBD1, against the DNA was made. TRBV21-1 is a pseudogene. CDR3 size: 14 residues. DNA for the CDR3: TGTGCCAGCAGCAAAGGGCCCGCTAACTATGGCTACACCTTC. It is translated as CASSKGPANYGYTF.

The V gene is TRBV5-1, the J gene TRBJ1-2; D might be TRBD1 (5 bases). V lost 0 bases and J lost 4, with 13 bases in between. Germline V gene data show CDR1 as SGHRS and CDR2 as YFSETQ. This CDR3 is 15 amino acids long. CDR3 protein: CASSLAPTGSYGYTF. Here the CDR3 DNA reads TGCGCCAGCAGCTTGGCCCCCACAGGCTCCTATGGCTACACCTTC.

The rearrangement uses TRBV30 and TRBJ2-7; perhaps TRBD1 as D (5 bases). Trimming took 0 bases from V and 4 from J, leaving 13 bases between them. Looked up from germline, CDR1 is GTSNPN and CDR2 is SVGIG (reference sequence). This CDR3 contains 14 residues. CDR3 bases: TGTGCCTGGAGTGTTAGGGGCGGCTCGTACGAGCAGTACTTC. Residues: CAWSVRGGSYEQYF.

This clone came up once. CDR3 region: CASSRPGTPGNTIYF. The CDR3 DNA is TGCGCCAGCAGCCGTCCCGGGACACCTGGAAACACCATATATTTT. V gene TRBV4-1 combines with J gene TRBJ1-3, with a weak D call TRBD1 (6 bases). CDR3 length equals 15 residues. V lost 4 bases and J 2 bases, leaving 12 bases between the germline ends. Germline V gene lookup returns CDR1 MGHRA and CDR2 YSYEKL.

In nucleotides, the CDR3 is TGTGCCAGTAGTATAGCTCTACCCGGCACAGATACGCAGTATTTT. Residues: CASSIALPGTDTQYF. V and J are TRBV19 and TRBJ2-3; D remains ambiguous. From germline, CDR1 is LNHDA and CDR2 SQIVND (reference sequence). Trimming took off 1 base at V and 1 base at J, with 9 bases between the two ends. The CDR3 runs 15 residues.

The rearrangement joins TRBV19 to TRBJ1-2; D is unclear. The CDR3 length is 13 residues. V dropped 4 bases and J dropped 7 bases, with 13 bases sitting between them. CDR1 is LNHDA and CDR2 is SQIVND in the germline V gene (reference sequence). DNA of the CDR3: TGTGCCAGTAGTAGCCCGGTAACTCTTGGCTACACCTTC. This sequence encodes CASSSPVTLGYTF.

This clone came up once. The chain uses TRBV6-5 and TRBJ2-2, with 14 bases matching TRBD2. V was clipped by 4 bases and J by 4 bases; unmatched bases: 2. The CDR3 runs to 16 residues. The germline V gene has CDR1 MNHEY and CDR2 SVGAGI. The CDR3 DNA reads TGTGCCAGCAGTTTGGGACTAGCGGGAGTCACCGGGGAGCTGTTTTTT. This translates into CASSLGLAGVTGELFF.

The gene calls are TRBV6-1 and TRBJ2-3, with TRBD2 matching over 11 bases. Germline CDR1 reads MNHNS; CDR2 reads SASEGT. This CDR3 has 17 amino acids. V lost 4 bases and J lost 3; bases outside the gene matches: 9. The CDR3 region is CASSVVLAGGPTDTQYF. The CDR3 nucleotides read TGTGCCAGCAGTGTCGTTTTAGCGGGAGGGCCGACAGATACGCAGTATTTT.

The chain combines TRBV30 with TRBJ1-1; D gene unclear. The germline gives CDR1 GTSNPN, CDR2 SVGIG (reference sequence). This CDR3 is 16 amino acids long. V lost 7 bases and J 0 bases, leaving 21 bases between the germline ends. This CDR3 reads CASFKGRNVMNTEAFF. Here the CDR3 DNA reads TGTGCCTCCTTTAAGGGTCGGAACGTCATGAACACTGAAGCTTTCTTT.

The chain has TRBV19 and TRBJ2-5, with D tentatively TRBD2 (6 bases). Trimming left V 6 bases short and J 4 bases short, with 9 bases between. CDR3 length: 12 amino acids. The germline V gene has CDR1 LNHDA and CDR2 SQIVND (reference sequence). CDR3 nucleotides: TGTGCCAGTAGGGCGGGGTCAGAGACCCAGTACTTC. Amino acids: CASRAGSETQYF.

This clone appeared a single time. This chain's CDR3 is CASSTPQETQYF. In DNA form, the CDR3 reads TGTGCCAGTAGTACCCCACAGGAGACCCAGTACTTC. The chain carries TRBV19 and TRBJ2-5; no clear D gene. V lost 4 bases and J 5 bases, leaving 8 bases between the germline ends. Germline loops: CDR1 LNHDA, CDR2 SQIVND (reference sequence). This CDR3 is built from 12 residues.

The chain's CDR3 is CASSLNRELNTEAFF. CDR3 in DNA: TGTGCCAGCTCACTCAACAGGGAGTTGAACACTGAAGCTTTCTTT. The chain links TRBV18 to TRBJ1-1; weak D call: TRBD1 (6 bases). Trimming removed 4 bases at V and 0 bases at J, with 12 bases between. This CDR3 has 15 amino acids. Germline CDR1 reads KGHSH; CDR2 reads LQKENI.

The rearrangement links TRBV2 to TRBJ1-5; perhaps TRBD1 as D (5 bases). The CDR3 is 13 residues long. The V end was cut by 5 bases, the J end by 4 bases, with 9 bases between. Germline V lookup: CDR1 SNHLY, CDR2 FYNNEI. In nucleotides, the CDR3 is TGTGCCAGCAGTCTCGACAGTAATCAGCCCCAGCATTTT. Residues: CASSLDSNQPQHF.

In regard to this clone: The junction shows a germline mismatch at one end, possibly a read error. The chain combines TRBV7-7 with TRBJ2-7; D is possibly TRBD1 or TRBD2 (5 bases each). There are 13 residues in the CDR3. Germline V gene data show CDR1 as SSHAT and CDR2 as FNYEAQ (reference sequence). CDR3 sequence (DNA): TGTGCTAGCAGCTTAGCGCTCAGGGACGAGCAGTACTTC. Protein: CASSLALRDEQYF.

The V and J genes are TRBV6-1 and TRBJ2-7; 10 bases are a match to TRBD2. The CDR3 runs to 15 residues. Looked up from germline, CDR1 is MNHNS and CDR2 is SASEGT. The junction had 3 bases not matched to a gene; V was cut back by 1 base and J by 3 bases. For the CDR3, the DNA is TGTGCCAGCAGTGAAGGGGCTAGCGGGGGCTACGAGCAGTACTTC. Protein product: CASSEGASGGYEQYF.

The gene calls are TRBV28 and TRBJ1-5; D is unclear. Germline lookup yields CDR1 MDHEN and CDR2 SYDVKM. V lost 6 bases and J lost 5, with 8 bases in between. There are 12 residues in the CDR3. CDR3 amino acids: CASRGSYQPQHF. Written as DNA, the CDR3 is TGTGCCAGCAGGGGGAGTTATCAGCCCCAGCATTTT. Full variable domain (rest looked up from reference TRBV28 and TRBJ1-5): DVKVTQSSRYLVKRTGEKVFLECVQDMDHENMFWYRQDPGLGLRLIYFSYDVKMKEKGDIPEGYSVSREKKERFSLILESASTNQTSMYLCASRGSYQPQHFGDGTRLSIL.

This clone was counted only a few times. This chain joins TRBV28 and TRBJ2-3; 10 bases fit TRBD1. The germline V gene encodes CDR1 MDHEN and CDR2 SYDVKM. The length of the CDR3 is 14 residues. V dropped 7 bases and J dropped 4; count of bases not matched to a gene: 5. The CDR3 coding sequence is TGTGCCAGCACCCGACAGGGGGCCCCAGATACGCAGTATTTT. It encodes CASTRQGAPDTQYF.

This chain connects TRBV2 to TRBJ2-7, with a possible D match to TRBD2 (5 bases). The V end was cut by 4 bases, the J end by 2 bases, with 9 bases between. The CDR3 loop spans 13 amino acids. In germline, CDR1 is SNHLY, CDR2 FYNNEI. The CDR3 DNA follows: TGTGCCAGCAGTGTCGGACTGGCCTACGAGCAGTACTTC. This gives the protein CASSVGLAYEQYF.

This clone turned up a few times. The gene calls are TRBV5-1 and TRBJ1-1, with D hard to call. Per the germline V gene, CDR1 is SGHRS and CDR2 is YFSETQ. The V gene lost 6 bases and the J gene lost 2 bases, with 17 bases spanning the gap. This CDR3 spans 15 amino acids. The CDR3 DNA sequence: TGCGCCAGCAAGAACCAGAGTCAGGCTAACACTGAAGCTTTCTTT. Encoded protein: CASKNQSQANTEAFF.

The chain has TRBV29-1 and TRBJ1-5; D remains ambiguous. CDR3 length: 13 amino acids. Per the germline V gene, CDR1 is SQVTM and CDR2 is ANQGSEA. Trimming took 2 bases from V and 7 from J, leaving 12 bases between them. CDR3 amino acids: CSVEMEMGQPQHF. The DNA of the CDR3 is TGCAGCGTTGAAATGGAGATGGGGCAGCCCCAGCATTTT.